This T cell receptor beta chain was profiled in a study of blood T cell repertoires in COVID-19. Study details: COVID-19 samples, acute and convalescent, were from the United States, Italy and Spain.

Per the original methods: The authors estimated nucleated cell counts from reference gene primer amplification. Sequencing was performed with immunoSEQ multiplex PCR; in TCRdb, only in-frame clones are kept and a portion is missing. V, J and clone size reflect that table, while D and trimming were determined from the DNA. The sample records around 250,000 clones, around nine tenths being singletons. The V gene's germline CDR1 is MNHNS and CDR2 SASEGT. The CDR3 is 17 residues long. V lost 2 bases, J lost 0 bases, and 8 bases stayed unmatched. The recovered donors of Cohort 3 showed two negative PCRs, clearance, or symptom resolution.

Sequences were obtained from PBMCs or T cells enriched from blood (not recorded which). The receptor was derived from a young woman who had recovered from COVID-19. V and J are TRBV6-1 and TRBJ2-5, with 8 bases identical to TRBD1. This CDR3 is CASSEPRDRRYQETQYF. CDR3 sequence (DNA): TGTGCCAGCAGTGAACCCCGGGACAGGAGGTACCAAGAGACCCAGTACTTC.